This T cell receptor beta chain was sequenced in a study of CD8+ T cells in alopecia areata. In this sample, this clone turned up a few times. Its antigen is as yet unknown. Documented treatment: oral pan-JAK inhibitor, 5-10 mg twice daily. The study team obtained lesional scalp punch biopsies and peripheral blood from alopecia areata patients. Sorted out of PBMCs were CD4+ T cells and CD8+ T cells. The CDR3 contains 16 residues. The V end was cut by 6 bases, the J end by 6 bases, with 21 bases between. Germline V gene sequence: CDR1 SNHLY, CDR2 FYNNEI. The authors extracted RNA and reverse transcribed it into cDNA as the sequencing template. Assay: immunoSEQ multiplex PCR; the TCRdb copy retains only in-frame clones and omits some. The repertoire includes 180,000 or so clones, roughly 60% of them detected once, and about a sixth sits in the top ten. Study-wide results and caveats: Normal skin contains resident alphabeta T cells, and these are also sequenced in scalp samples. Among the top 100, expanded CD8+ clones were significantly decreased by tofacitinib, as was scalp clonality.

This clonotype was sampled from a human donor with alopecia areata. This chain uses TRBV2 with TRBJ1-5; D might be TRBD1 (6 bases). The specimen comprised CD4+ T cells sorted from blood, sampled around week 55, from a patient treated with tofacitinib. CDR3 bases: TGTGCCAGCAGACCCCGTGGGGGGGCTGCGGGTCAGCCCCAGCATTTT. It specifies CASRPRGGAAGQPQHF.